One and the same sample provided the 24 T cell receptor beta chains below, sequenced in a study of shared T cell receptors in the human thymus. The repertoire was sequenced with immunoSEQ multiplex PCR; TCRdb's copy has only in-frame clones and lacks some. The table includes about 660,000 clones, about 87% detected once. Separately, the same data were catalogued under a study of human thymus T cells.

Sequenced input: thymocytes. These receptors all come from a boy younger than two with a congenital heart defect.

This sequence joins TRBV6-1 and TRBJ2-1; a weak D match, TRBD2 (5 bases). The V gene's germline CDR1 is MNHNS and CDR2 SASEGT. This CDR3 has 10 amino acids. V dropped 7 bases and J dropped 13 bases, with 11 bases sitting between them. For the CDR3, the DNA is TGTGCCAGCAAAACGACTAAACAGTTCTTC. Translated: CASKTTKQFF.

This chain uses TRBV7-3 with TRBJ1-2; D is unclear. Trimming took off 5 bases at V and 2 bases at J, with 15 bases between the two ends. In germline, CDR1 is SGHTA, CDR2 FQGTGA. This CDR3 spans 15 amino acids. CDR3 bases: TGTGCCAGCAGCCCGGAGGGCCCAAAAAACTATGGCTACACCTTC. Protein: CASSPEGPKNYGYTF.

The J gene is TRBJ2-1, the V gene TRBV9; 8 nucleotides match TRBD2. The CDR3 covers 18 residues. Trimming cost V 4 bases and J 9 bases; bases outside gene matches: 21. Germline V gene data show CDR1 as SGDLS and CDR2 as YYNGEE. CDR3 in DNA: TGTGCCAGCAGCCGGAGTCCCGGGACTAGGAAGGGGGTGGGTGAGCAGTTCTTC. Amino acids: CASSRSPGTRKGVGEQFF.

The V call is TRBV7-2, the J call TRBJ2-4; 8 bases are shared with TRBD2. Germline V CDR1 and CDR2: SGHTA, FQGNSA. V was pared by 0 bases and J by 8 bases, with 9 bases of the junction left unmatched. This CDR3 is built from 16 residues. The CDR3 is CASSLARREVRDIQYF. The DNA of the CDR3 is TGTGCCAGCAGCTTAGCGCGGCGGGAGGTTAGGGACATTCAGTACTTC.

This clone was counted only a few times. V is TRBV7-6 and J is TRBJ2-5; 8 positions agree with TRBD2. This CDR3 spans 14 amino acids. The trim removed 2 bases at V and 5 bases at J, leaving 4 bases unmatched. CDR1 and CDR2 (germline): SGHVS, FNYEAQ. The chain's CDR3 is CASSLSREGETQYF. The DNA for the CDR3 is TGTGCCAGCAGCTTATCACGGGAGGGGGAGACCCAGTACTTC.

This chain uses TRBV30 with TRBJ2-1; TRBD2 matches 13 bases. CDR3 length: 16 residues. With 1 base clipped from V and 5 bases from J, the junction kept 5 bases outside the gene matches. CDR1 is GTSNPN, CDR2 SVGIG, per germline (reference sequence). CDR3 sequence: CAWSGLTSGGDNEQFF. CDR3 in DNA: TGTGCCTGGAGTGGACTAACTAGCGGGGGGGACAATGAGCAGTTCTTC.

This chain uses TRBV28 with TRBJ2-1, with TRBD1 matching 9 bases. J gave up 0 bases and V 6 bases, and 18 bases lay outside the gene matches. The CDR3 runs to 20 residues. Germline V CDR1 and CDR2: MDHEN, SYDVKM. The chain's CDR3 is CASRSSRDRVIGSSYNEQFF. The CDR3 DNA sequence: TGTGCCAGCAGGTCCTCGAGGGACAGGGTGATAGGAAGCTCCTACAATGAGCAGTTCTTC.

The chain uses TRBV7-9 and TRBJ2-5, with a tentative D call TRBD1 (6 bases). Germline V gene lookup returns CDR1 SEHNR and CDR2 FQNEAQ (reference sequence). V lost 5 bases to trimming and J lost 0 bases, with 13 bases between them. The CDR3 runs 15 residues. The DNA of the CDR3 is TGTGCCAGCAGCCGACAGGCCTTAGACCAAGAGACCCAGTACTTC. As protein: CASSRQALDQETQYF. Full variable domain (remainder filled in from reference TRBV7-9 and TRBJ2-5): DTGVSQNPRHKITKRGQNVTFRCDPISEHNRLYWYRQTLGQGPEFLTYFQNEAQLEKSRLLSDRFSAERPKGSFSTLEIQRTEQGDSAMYLCASSRQALDQETQYFGPGTRLLVL.

The chain is built from TRBV6-5 and TRBJ1-2; D is possibly TRBD1 (5 bases). Germline CDR1 is MNHEY and CDR2 is SVGAGI. V lost 5 bases and J lost 4, with 14 bases in between. This CDR3 comprises 14 residues. The CDR3 bases are TGTGCCAGCAGTAACACCGACGGGGGCTATGGCTACACCTTC. Its translation is CASSNTDGGYGYTF.

The V and J genes are TRBV5-1 and TRBJ1-1; no firm D call. CDR1 and CDR2 (germline): SGHRS, YFSETQ. The CDR3 consists of 16 residues. Trimming took 4 bases from V and 5 from J, leaving 21 bases between them. This chain's CDR3 is CASSPEYREERTEAFF. The CDR3 region has the DNA TGCGCCAGCAGCCCAGAATATAGGGAGGAGAGGACTGAAGCTTTCTTT.

This CDR3 reads CASSYGGGDWYGYTF. CDR3 coding DNA: TGTGCCAGCAGTTACGGAGGGGGGGATTGGTATGGCTACACCTTC. The gene calls are TRBV6-5 and TRBJ1-2; perhaps TRBD1 as D (6 bases). The CDR3 is made up of 15 amino acids. Trimming took 2 bases from V and 5 from J, leaving 15 bases between them. Germline loops: CDR1 MNHEY, CDR2 SVGAGI.

This clone has more than one count but fewer than ten. The rearrangement joins TRBV7-9 to TRBJ1-3; D remains ambiguous. Deletions cut 4 bases from V and 0 bases from J, with 10 bases between. The CDR3 is 15 amino acids. Germline V CDR1 and CDR2: SEHNR, FQNEAQ (reference sequence). The CDR3 coding sequence is TGTGCCAGCAGCTACAGATACCACTCTGGAAACACCATATATTTT. Residues: CASSYRYHSGNTIYF.

This sequence joins TRBV5-6 and TRBJ2-3; 10 bases align to TRBD2. The CDR3 has 15 residues. The V and J ends lost 3 bases and 5 bases, in that order; junction bases with no gene match: 6. Germline V gene data show CDR1 as SGHDT and CDR2 as YYEEEE. For the CDR3, the DNA is TGTGCCAGCAGCTATCCGGGACTAGCGTTAGATACGCAGTATTTT. This gives the protein CASSYPGLALDTQYF.

The rearrangement links TRBV11-2 to TRBJ2-5; D gene ambiguous. V dropped 2 bases and J dropped 5 bases, with 12 bases sitting between them. The CDR3 totals 14 residues. The germline gives CDR1 SGHAT, CDR2 FQNNGV. CDR3 sequence (DNA): TGTGCCAGCAGCTTAATGGGTTTTAGCGAGACCCAGTACTTC. The encoded protein is CASSLMGFSETQYF.

The chain employs TRBV14 and TRBJ2-7, with 9 bases aligning to TRBD1. Germline assignment: CDR1 SGHDN and CDR2 FVKESK. The J segment lost 5 bases and the V segment lost 4 bases, leaving 9 bases of the junction unmatched. This CDR3 has 15 residues. In DNA, the CDR3 is TGTGCCAGCAGCCGCGACGGGACAGGGTTTGACGAGCAGTACTTC. Translated: CASSRDGTGFDEQYF.

The chain joins TRBV5-6 to TRBJ1-1, with 10 bases that match TRBD1. J was trimmed by 1 base and V by 3 bases; bases with no gene match: 6. Germline assignment: CDR1 SGHDT and CDR2 YYEEEE. This CDR3 has 16 amino acids. CDR3 protein: CASSWGQGTENTEAFF. In nucleotides, the CDR3 is TGTGCCAGCAGCTGGGGACAGGGGACTGAGAACACTGAAGCTTTCTTT.

The CDR3 here is CASAVHRGQWYGYTF. CDR3 bases: TGTGCCAGCGCCGTTCACAGGGGGCAGTGGTATGGCTACACCTTC. The chain is built from TRBV27 and TRBJ1-2; 9 bases are a match to TRBD1. Germline-derived CDR1 and CDR2 are MNHEY and SMNVEV (reference sequence). The length of the CDR3 is 15 residues. V trimming: 8 bases; J trimming: 5 bases; junction bases outside the gene matches: 12.

V is TRBV4-2 and J is TRBJ2-1; TRBD2 aligns across 11 bases. CDR3 length equals 19 residues. The germline CDR1 and CDR2 sequences are LGHNA and YNFKEQ. Trimming at V came to 2 bases and at J to 0 bases, leaving 9 bases not matched to a gene. CDR3 sequence (DNA): TGTGCCAGCAGCCAAACCGGGACTAGCGGTCCAAGCTCCTACAATGAGCAGTTCTTC. Encoded protein: CASSQTGTSGPSSYNEQFF.

The chain joins TRBV4-3 to TRBJ2-7; a weak D match, TRBD2 (6 bases). With 4 bases removed from V and 3 bases from J, the gap between germline ends came to 13 bases. Per the germline V gene, CDR1 is LGHNA and CDR2 is YSLEER. The CDR3 runs 14 residues. DNA of the CDR3: TGCGCCAGCAGCCTCTCCGGGCGGGGCTACGAGCAGTACTTC. It yields the protein CASSLSGRGYEQYF.

This chain joins TRBV19 and TRBJ2-3; TRBD2 matches at 9 bases. Looked up from germline, CDR1 is LNHDA and CDR2 is SQIVND (reference sequence). This CDR3 contains 16 residues. J was trimmed by 4 bases and V by 5 bases; bases with no gene match: 10. Written as DNA, the CDR3 is TGTGCCAGTAGTCCCGGGACTAGCAGGGTCCCAGATACGCAGTATTTT. Protein sequence: CASSPGTSRVPDTQYF.

The chain employs TRBV18 and TRBJ2-7, with TRBD2 identical over 8 bases. This CDR3 has 14 residues. The junction had 3 bases not matched to a gene; V was cut back by 5 bases and J by 0 bases. Germline loops: CDR1 KGHSH, CDR2 LQKENI. CDR3 residues: CASSTGGSSYEQYF. CDR3 nucleotide sequence: TGTGCCAGCTCAACGGGAGGGAGCTCCTACGAGCAGTACTTC. The variable domain in full, completed from reference TRBV18 and TRBJ2-7, reads NAGVMQNPRHLVRRRGQEARLRCSPMKGHSHVYWYRQLPEEGLKFMVYLQKENIIDESGMPKERFSAEFPKEGPSILRIQQVVRGDSAAYFCASSTGGSSYEQYFGPGTRLTVT.

The count of this clone is one. This chain joins TRBV27 and TRBJ2-7; D unclear. Deletions cut 0 bases from V and 1 base from J, with 4 bases between. Germline loops: CDR1 MNHEY, CDR2 SMNVEV (reference sequence). The CDR3 covers 13 residues. CDR3 sequence: CASSLSGSYEQYF. The CDR3 DNA sequence: TGTGCCAGCAGTTTATCCGGGTCCTACGAGCAGTACTTC.

This clone has more than one count but fewer than ten. The chain is built from TRBV27 and TRBJ2-7; 7 bases map to TRBD1. The CDR3 has 14 amino acids. V shed 6 bases and J 3 bases; nucleotides not matched to a gene: 8. CDR1 and CDR2 from the germline V gene are MNHEY and SMNVEV (reference sequence). CDR3 amino acids: CASRQQGRFYEQYF. Written as DNA, the CDR3 is TGTGCCAGCAGGCAACAGGGGCGATTCTACGAGCAGTACTTC.

The chain is built from TRBV5-6 and TRBJ2-7; 9 nucleotides align to TRBD2. Germline loops: CDR1 SGHDT, CDR2 YYEEEE. V was clipped by 5 bases and J by 1 base; unmatched bases: 13. This CDR3 region has 17 residues. DNA for the CDR3: TGTGCCAGCAGTCAACGCCCGGGACTAGCTCATTCCTACGAGCAGTACTTC. Its translation is CASSQRPGLAHSYEQYF. Full variable domain (remainder filled in from reference TRBV5-6 and TRBJ2-7): DAGVTQSPTHLIKTRGQQVTLRCSPKSGHDTVSWYQQALGQGPQFIFQYYEEEERQRGNFPDRFSGHQFPNYSSELNVNALLLGDSALYLCASSQRPGLAHSYEQYFGPGTRLTVT.